This TCR beta chain appears in the sequencing data of a study of T cell repertoires in cytomegalovirus infection. For the study at large: CMV infection together with matching HLA type was indicated by public TCR beta signatures.

TCRdb redid the calling of the reads with MiXCR, one entry per CDR3 protein. The profile shows 200,000 to 300,000 distinct CDR3 sequences, approximately 9% of them singletons. Notes on the study in general: Accumulated public TCR beta family frequency recognized individuals carrying CMV together with the relevant HLA. Clonotypes of TCR beta that were HLA-C-restricted and CMV-specific dominated the ex vivo response.

V dropped 2 bases and J dropped 3; count of bases not matched to a gene: 7. The germline V gene has CDR1 SGHTA and CDR2 FQGNSA. The length of the CDR3 is 18 residues. This clonotype was seen ten or more times. Its target is not known. The chain has TRBV7-2 and TRBJ2-3; the match to TRBD2 covers 14 bases. The sequence was obtained from a human donor in good health (CMV status not recorded). Some clones in this sample may be carry-over from other donors' samples. Sequencing used PBMCs. The CDR3 region is CASSLRLAGGVGTDTQYF. CDR3 nucleotide sequence: TGTGCCAGCAGCTTACGACTAGCGGGAGGGGTGGGGACAGATACGCAGTATTTT.